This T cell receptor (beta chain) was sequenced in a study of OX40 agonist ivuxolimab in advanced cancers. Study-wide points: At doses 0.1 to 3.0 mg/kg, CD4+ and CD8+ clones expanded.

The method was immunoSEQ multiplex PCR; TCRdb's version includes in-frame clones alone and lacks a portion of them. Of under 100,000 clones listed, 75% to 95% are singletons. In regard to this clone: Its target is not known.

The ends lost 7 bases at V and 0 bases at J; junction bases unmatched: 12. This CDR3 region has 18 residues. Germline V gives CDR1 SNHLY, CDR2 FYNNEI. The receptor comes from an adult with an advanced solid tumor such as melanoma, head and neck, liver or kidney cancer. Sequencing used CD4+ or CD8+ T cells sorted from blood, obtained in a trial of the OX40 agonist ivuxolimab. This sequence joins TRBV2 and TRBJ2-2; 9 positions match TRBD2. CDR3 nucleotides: TGTGCCAGCACCACAGGAGTACTAGCGGGTTCGAACACCGGGGAGCTGTTTTTT. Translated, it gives CASTTGVLAGSNTGELFF.